One and the same sample provided the 8 T cell receptor beta chains below, sequenced in a study of molecular identifiers for immune sequencing clone quantification. In TCRdb, the PCR reads were re-called with MiXCR into one record per CDR3 protein. Of about 640,000 distinct CDR3 sequences listed, roughly 21% are singletons. Sequences were obtained from naive CD8+ T cells from blood, with Jurkat cell RNA spiked in. The subset is: FACS-sorted CD8+CD4-CCR7+CD45RA+ naive T cells. These receptors were obtained from a human donor in good health. Some libraries in this study had Jurkat cell RNA spiked in.

As concerns this clonotype: This may be a read error, as it is one base from a much larger clone. J is TRBJ2-7 and V is TRBV21-1; TRBD1, the table's D call, lacks a check against the DNA. TRBV21-1 is a pseudogene. The CDR3 extends over 13 amino acids. The chain's CDR3 is CATLRTGPHEQYF. The CDR3 DNA reads as TGTGCCACCCTAAGGACAGGGCCGCACGAGCAGTACTTC.

This clonotype was seen a handful of times. This chain links TRBV9 with TRBJ2-7; 8 nucleotides match TRBD2. Looked up from germline, CDR1 is SGDLS and CDR2 is YYNGEE. This CDR3 has 14 residues. The V segment lost 5 bases and the J segment 4 bases; nucleotides outside the gene matches: 8. CDR3 amino acids: CASSNGGAGYEQYF. The CDR3 nucleotides read TGTGCCAGCAGTAACGGGGGGGCCGGTTACGAGCAGTACTTC.

At least ten counts were recorded for this clonotype. The V call is TRBV30, the J call TRBJ2-5; D is possibly TRBD2 (6 bases). Trimming stripped 2 bases from V and 7 bases from J, with 20 bases between. CDR1 and CDR2 from the germline V gene are GTSNPN and SVGIG (reference sequence). The CDR3 spans 15 residues. CDR3 amino acids: CAWSLATATIWTQYF. The CDR3 bases are TGTGCCTGGAGTCTAGCGACAGCCACGATATGGACCCAGTACTTC.

This clonotype has at least ten counts. The rearrangement joins TRBV28 to TRBJ2-7; 12 bases map to TRBD2. The length of the CDR3 is 19 residues. V was clipped by 5 bases and J by 1 base; unmatched bases: 15. The germline V gene encodes CDR1 MDHEN and CDR2 SYDVKM. The CDR3 sequence: CASSPYGASGRAISYEQYF. CDR3 in DNA: TGTGCCAGCAGTCCCTACGGGGCTAGCGGGAGGGCCATATCCTACGAGCAGTACTTC.

As for this clonotype: A much larger clone is a single base away; this may be a read error. Since no conserved phenylalanine or tryptophan closes the CDR3, a read error is the likely cause. The rearrangement uses TRBV27 and TRBJ1-6; tentative D call: TRBD1 (5 bases). The germline V and J ends were trimmed by 6 bases and 11 bases, with 17 bases remaining between them. The CDR3 runs 14 residues. Germline V gene data show CDR1 as MNHEY and CDR2 as SMNVEV (reference sequence). The CDR3 loop is CASRTGTYLAPLHS. As DNA, the CDR3 is TGTGCCAGCAGAACCGGGACCTACTTAGCACCCCTCCACTCT.

This clonotype was counted at least ten times. The J gene is TRBJ2-4, the V gene TRBV28, with D tentatively TRBD1 (6 bases). CDR3 length: 16 residues. The V gene lost 5 bases and the J gene lost 0 bases, with 14 bases spanning the gap. CDR1 and CDR2 from the germline V gene are MDHEN and SYDVKM. The DNA for the CDR3 is TGTGCCAGCAGTCCACCGGGACACCTAGCCAAAAACATTCAGTACTTC. Translated: CASSPPGHLAKNIQYF.

Regarding this clonotype: A clone one base away is much larger, so this may be a read error. The V and J genes are TRBV5-1 and TRBJ2-1, with 15 bases lining up with TRBD2. Germline CDR1 reads SGHRS; CDR2 reads YFSETQ. This CDR3 is 18 amino acids long. J lost 8 bases, V lost 4 bases, and 13 bases had no gene match. The CDR3, as DNA: TGCGCCAGCAGCACCATCGGGACTAGCGGGGGGCCCCTGGATGAGCAGTTCTTC. This gives the protein CASSTIGTSGGPLDEQFF.

This clonotype was seen a handful of times. The CDR3 region has the DNA TGTGCCAGCAGCGTTCGAGGGACCCCAGGTGGAGAGACCCAGTACTTC. This sequence encodes CASSVRGTPGGETQYF. This sequence joins TRBV9 and TRBJ2-5; D possibly matches TRBD1 or TRBD2 (5 bases each). This CDR3 spans 16 amino acids. CDR1 and CDR2 from the germline V gene are SGDLS and YYNGEE. Trimming took off 2 bases at V and 4 bases at J, with 18 bases between the two ends.